Presented here are 18 T cell receptor beta chains from one specimen sequenced in a study of cytomegalovirus exposure and HLA in healthy donors. Primers for the PCR totalled 60 Vbeta and 13 Jbeta. The assay was immunoSEQ multiplex PCR, and TCRdb's table has in-frame clones only and misses some. The sample lists under 200,000 clones, about 80% seen once, with roughly 2.8% in the top ten. Material: PBMCs. These receptors originate from a woman in her forties or fifties in good health and CMV-seropositive.

The rearrangement links TRBV5-6 to TRBJ1-3; 10 nucleotides line up with TRBD1. Germline V gene data show CDR1 as SGHDT and CDR2 as YYEEEE. The CDR3 is 14 amino acids. The trim removed 4 bases at V and 7 bases at J, leaving 5 bases unmatched. The CDR3 reads CASSRQGATNTIYF. Here the CDR3 DNA reads TGTGCCAGCAGCCGACAGGGGGCGACGAACACCATATATTTT.

The chain employs TRBV9 and TRBJ2-3; 8 positions match TRBD2. Unmatched junction bases numbered 7, after V lost 5 bases and J lost 2 bases. The CDR3 totals 15 residues. CDR1 and CDR2 from the germline V gene are SGDLS and YYNGEE. Here the CDR3 reads CASSPTSAITDTQYF. For the CDR3, the DNA is TGTGCCAGCAGTCCGACTAGCGCGATCACAGATACGCAGTATTTT.

The chain links TRBV7-9 to TRBJ1-6, with D perhaps matching TRBD1 (5 bases). CDR3 length equals 15 residues. Germline CDR1 reads SEHNR; CDR2 reads FQNEAQ (reference sequence). V lost 5 bases and J 6 bases, leaving 14 bases between the germline ends. The CDR3 spells CASSRWGDGNSPLHF. CDR3 in DNA: TGTGCCAGCAGCCGTTGGGGGGACGGTAATTCACCCCTCCACTTT.

The chain employs TRBV6-1 and TRBJ2-3, with 11 bases fitting TRBD2. Trimming removed 11 bases from V and 4 bases from J; junction bases left unmatched: 8. In germline, CDR1 is MNHNS, CDR2 SASEGT. CDR3 length: 14 residues. CDR3 amino acids: CAGKLAGGPDTQYF. CDR3 coding DNA: TGTGCCGGCAAATTAGCGGGAGGGCCAGATACGCAGTATTTT.

The V and J genes are TRBV6-1 and TRBJ2-5, with TRBD2 matching over 12 bases. Trimming at V came to 5 bases and at J to 5 bases, leaving 6 bases not matched to a gene. Germline CDR1 and CDR2: MNHNS and SASEGT. This CDR3 region has 15 residues. The CDR3 here is CASSKLAGGSETQYF. The CDR3 DNA sequence: TGTGCCAGCAGTAAGCTAGCGGGGGGGTCGGAGACCCAGTACTTC.

The rearrangement uses TRBV6-5 and TRBJ1-1, with TRBD1 as a possible D gene (5 bases). Germline CDR1 is MNHEY and CDR2 is SVGAGI. Deletions cut 8 bases from V and 4 bases from J, with 14 bases between. This CDR3 contains 13 residues. As DNA, the CDR3 is TGTGCCAGCTCCGGCAGGGATGTCACTGAAGCTTTCTTT. Its protein is CASSGRDVTEAFF.

The chain joins TRBV10-3 to TRBJ2-7, with 8 positions matching TRBD1. Trimming cost V 1 base and J 3 bases; bases outside gene matches: 8. Germline V gene data show CDR1 as ENHRY and CDR2 as SYGVKD. CDR3 length: 16 residues. The DNA of the CDR3 is TGTGCCATCAGTGAGTTAGGAGGACAGGGCTTCTACGAGCAGTACTTC. This translates into CAISELGGQGFYEQYF.

The chain carries TRBV11-1 and TRBJ2-1; 11 bases are a match to TRBD1. Germline V lookup: CDR1 SGHAT, CDR2 FQDESV (reference sequence). Trimming removed 3 bases from V and 7 bases from J; junction bases left unmatched: 2. The CDR3 is made up of 14 amino acids. The CDR3 coding sequence is TGTGCCAGCAGCTTGGACAGGGGGCCGAATGAGCAGTTCTTC. Protein: CASSLDRGPNEQFF.

The chain employs TRBV5-4 and TRBJ1-2; 8 nucleotides match TRBD1. This CDR3 spans 14 amino acids. The germline CDR1 and CDR2 sequences are SGHNT and YYREEE (reference sequence). The J segment lost 7 bases and the V segment lost 0 bases, leaving 5 bases of the junction unmatched. The CDR3 protein is CASSLGDRTFGYTF. CDR3 DNA: TGTGCCAGCAGCTTGGGGGACAGGACTTTTGGCTACACCTTC.

This chain joins TRBV30 and TRBJ2-5, with D perhaps TRBD2 (6 bases). Deletions cut 8 bases from V and 5 bases from J, with 21 bases between. The V gene's germline CDR1 is GTSNPN and CDR2 SVGIG (reference sequence). The CDR3 sequence is 14 residues long. The CDR3 coding sequence is TGTGCCGCCGCGGCGGGGCTATCCCCTGAGACCCAGTACTTC. Residues: CAAAAGLSPETQYF.

The V gene is TRBV19, the J gene TRBJ1-1; 7 bases match TRBD1. The CDR3 extends over 16 amino acids. Germline CDR1 LNHDA, CDR2 SQIVND (reference sequence). Unmatched junction bases numbered 15, after V lost 7 bases and J lost 4 bases. Here the CDR3 reads CASTPQARTGGTEAFF. The CDR3 DNA is TGTGCCAGTACCCCACAGGCACGGACAGGAGGCACTGAAGCTTTCTTT.

V usage is TRBV29-1 and J usage is TRBJ2-1; 7 nucleotides align to TRBD1. V dropped 5 bases and J dropped 8; count of bases not matched to a gene: 15. The V gene's germline CDR1 is SQVTM and CDR2 ANQGSEA. The CDR3 is made up of 15 amino acids. CDR3 in amino acids: CSVTDPGQLRDEQFF. The CDR3 DNA reads TGCAGCGTTACCGATCCGGGACAGCTCCGGGATGAGCAGTTCTTC.

The chain couples TRBV11-2 to TRBJ2-7; 10 nucleotides agree with TRBD1. CDR3 size: 14 residues. The germline V gene has CDR1 SGHAT and CDR2 FQNNGV. V lost 1 base and J lost 6; bases outside the gene matches: 3. CDR3 protein: CASSLGQGAVEQYF. The CDR3 DNA reads TGTGCCAGCAGCTTAGGACAGGGGGCGGTCGAGCAGTACTTC.

This clone was seen just once. The chain joins TRBV18 to TRBJ2-5; TRBD1 matches 10 bases. Germline CDR1 KGHSH, CDR2 LQKENI. CDR3 length: 15 residues. The trim removed 3 bases at V and 2 bases at J, leaving 3 bases unmatched. CDR3 residues: CASSPGTGDQETQYF. The CDR3 nucleotides are TGTGCCAGCTCACCTGGGACAGGGGATCAAGAGACCCAGTACTTC.

This clone was observed a few times. CDR3 sequence reads: CASSQDRQGPNEQFF. CDR3 nucleotides: TGCGCCAGCAGCCAAGATAGGCAGGGTCCCAATGAGCAGTTCTTC. The V and J genes are TRBV4-3 and TRBJ2-1; TRBD1 might be the D (5 bases). The V gene lost 0 bases and the J gene lost 6 bases, with 12 bases spanning the gap. The V gene's germline CDR1 is LGHNA and CDR2 YSLEER. The CDR3 spans 15 residues.

With respect to this clone: Other nucleotide sequences from this sample produce the same CDR3. The CDR3 spells CASSPGQLNTEAFF. In DNA form, the CDR3 reads TGTGCCAGCAGTCCCGGACAGCTAAACACTGAAGCTTTCTTT. The V call is TRBV27, the J call TRBJ1-1; D might be TRBD1 (6 bases). Trimming left V 5 bases short and J 2 bases short, with 12 bases between. The CDR3 totals 14 residues. CDR1 is MNHEY, CDR2 SMNVEV, per germline (reference sequence).

The chain combines TRBV6-5 with TRBJ2-7; D remains ambiguous. There are 13 residues in the CDR3. In germline, CDR1 is MNHEY, CDR2 SVGAGI. V was shortened by 4 bases and J by 3 bases, with 10 bases between the two germline ends. The CDR3 spells CASSSGQDYEQYF. CDR3 coding DNA: TGTGCCAGCAGTTCTGGGCAGGACTACGAGCAGTACTTC.

The CDR3 protein is CASSLLDRGRNSPLHF. CDR3 DNA sequence: TGTGCCAGCAGTTTATTGGACAGGGGGAGGAATTCACCCCTCCACTTT. The V call is TRBV28, the J call TRBJ1-6, with 10 nucleotides matching TRBD1. Losses at the gene ends were 1 base for V and 7 bases for J; bases not matched to a gene: 4. Germline CDR1 reads MDHEN; CDR2 reads SYDVKM. This CDR3 comprises 16 residues.